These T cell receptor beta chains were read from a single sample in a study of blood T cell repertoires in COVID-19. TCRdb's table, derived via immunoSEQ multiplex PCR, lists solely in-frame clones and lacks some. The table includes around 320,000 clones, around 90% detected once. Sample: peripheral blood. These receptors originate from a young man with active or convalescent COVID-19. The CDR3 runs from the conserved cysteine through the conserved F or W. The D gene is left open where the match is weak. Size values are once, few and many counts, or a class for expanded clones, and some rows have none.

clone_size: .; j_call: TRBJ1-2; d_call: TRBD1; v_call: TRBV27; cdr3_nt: TGTGCCAGCAGTCGACAGGGGAACTATGGCTACACCTTC; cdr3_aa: CASSRQGNYGYTF
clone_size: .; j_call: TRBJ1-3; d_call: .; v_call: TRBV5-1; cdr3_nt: TGCGCCAGCAGCTTGGACGGACAGTCGGACACCATATATTTT; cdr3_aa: CASSLDGQSDTIYF
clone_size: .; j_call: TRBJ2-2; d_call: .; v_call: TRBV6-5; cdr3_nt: TGTGCCAGCAGTTACTACCCCAGATCAACCGGGGAGCTGTTTTTT; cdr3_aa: CASSYYPRSTGELFF
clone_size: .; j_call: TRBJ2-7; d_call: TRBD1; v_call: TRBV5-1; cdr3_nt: TGCGCCAGCAGCCATTGGGGACAGCACTCCTACGAGCAGTACTTC; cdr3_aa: CASSHWGQHSYEQYF
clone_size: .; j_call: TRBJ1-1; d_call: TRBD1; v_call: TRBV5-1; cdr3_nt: TGCGCCAGCACCAAGGGACAGGGGGCGAGCACTGAAGCTTTCTTT; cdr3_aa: CASTKGQGASTEAFF
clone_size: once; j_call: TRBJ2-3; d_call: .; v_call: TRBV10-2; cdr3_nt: TGCGCCAGCAGGGCCGATGTTACGCAGTATTTT; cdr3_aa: CASRADVTQYF
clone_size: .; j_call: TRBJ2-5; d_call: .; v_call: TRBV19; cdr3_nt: TGTGCCAGTAGCCGCCGGGGGACCGCAGACCAAGAGACCCAGTACTTC; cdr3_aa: CASSRRGTADQETQYF
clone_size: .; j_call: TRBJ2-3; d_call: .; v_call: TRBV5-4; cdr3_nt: TGTGCCAGCAACCCATTCCCAGATGGAGATACGCAGTATTTT; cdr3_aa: CASNPFPDGDTQYF
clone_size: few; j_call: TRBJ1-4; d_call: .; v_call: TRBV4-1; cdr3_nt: TGCGCCAGCAGCCAAGATCGAGGGTATGAAAAACTGTTTTTT; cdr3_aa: CASSQDRGYEKLFF
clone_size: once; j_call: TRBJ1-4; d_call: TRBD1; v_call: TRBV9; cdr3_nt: TGTGCCAGCAGCGACTCGGGACAGCCTAATGAAAAACTGTTTTTT; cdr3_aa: CASSDSGQPNEKLFF
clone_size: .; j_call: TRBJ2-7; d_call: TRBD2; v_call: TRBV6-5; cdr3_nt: TGTGCCAGCAGTTACTTAGCGGGGGGTCCTTCCTACGAGCAGTACTTC; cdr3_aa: CASSYLAGGPSYEQYF
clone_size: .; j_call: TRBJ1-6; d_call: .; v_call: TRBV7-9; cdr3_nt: TGTGCCAGCAGCCCCTTGACCGGGGGAAATTCACCCCTCCACTTT; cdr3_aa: CASSPLTGGNSPLHF
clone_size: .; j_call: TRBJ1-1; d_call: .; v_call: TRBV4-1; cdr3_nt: TGCGCCAGCGGTCTCGGGACTCGGGGAACCACTGAAGCTTTCTTT; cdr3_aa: CASGLGTRGTTEAFF
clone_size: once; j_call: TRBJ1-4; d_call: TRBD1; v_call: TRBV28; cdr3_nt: TGTGCCAGCAGTTCAGGGGGTGAAAAACTGTTTTTT; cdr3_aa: CASSSGGEKLFF
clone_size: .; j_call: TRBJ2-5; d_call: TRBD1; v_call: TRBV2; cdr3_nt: TGTGCCAGCAGGGACAGGGGGGCCCTGGAGACCCAGTACTTC; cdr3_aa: CASRDRGALETQYF
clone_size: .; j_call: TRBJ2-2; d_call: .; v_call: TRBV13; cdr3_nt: TGTGCCAGCAGCTTCGACAGTTTCTCCAACACCGGGGAGCTGTTTTTT; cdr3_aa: CASSFDSFSNTGELFF
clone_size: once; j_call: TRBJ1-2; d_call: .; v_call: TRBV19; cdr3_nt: TGTGCCAGTAGGTCGGGGGTTGGTGGCTACACCTTC; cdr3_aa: CASRSGVGGYTF
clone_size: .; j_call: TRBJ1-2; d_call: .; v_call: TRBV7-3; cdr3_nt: TGTGCCAGCAGCTTAGAACAGAACTATGGCTACACCTTC; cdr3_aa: CASSLEQNYGYTF
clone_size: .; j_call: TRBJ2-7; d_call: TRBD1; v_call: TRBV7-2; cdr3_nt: TGTGCCAGCAGCCCGGGACAGGCGTCCTACGAGCAGTACTTC; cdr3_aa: CASSPGQASYEQYF
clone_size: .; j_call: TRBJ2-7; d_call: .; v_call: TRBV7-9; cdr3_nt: TGTGCCAGCAGCTTATTGGGTGGGGCAGGCTCCTACGAGCAGTACTTC; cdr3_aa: CASSLLGGAGSYEQYF
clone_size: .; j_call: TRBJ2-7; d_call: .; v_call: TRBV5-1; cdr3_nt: TGCGCCAGCAGCTTGACTAGCTCCCACGAGCAGTACTTC; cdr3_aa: CASSLTSSHEQYF
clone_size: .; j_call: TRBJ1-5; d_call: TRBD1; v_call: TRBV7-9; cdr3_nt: TGTGCCAGCAGCACGGGACAGGAAGTTCATCAGCCCCAGCATTTT; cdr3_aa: CASSTGQEVHQPQHF
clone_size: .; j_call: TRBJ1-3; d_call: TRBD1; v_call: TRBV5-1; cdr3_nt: TGCGCCAGCAGCGCGACAGGGGCGGAAAACACCATATATTTT; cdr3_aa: CASSATGAENTIYF
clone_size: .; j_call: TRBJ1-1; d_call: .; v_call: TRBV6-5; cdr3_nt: TGTGCCAGCAGTATTAACTGGGGGCGTGCGTGGGAAGCTTTCTTT; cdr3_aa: CASSINWGRAWEAFF
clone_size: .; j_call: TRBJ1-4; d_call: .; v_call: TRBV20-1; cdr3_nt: TGCAGTGCTATTGACAGGTTTAGTGAAAAACTGTTTTTT; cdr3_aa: CSAIDRFSEKLFF
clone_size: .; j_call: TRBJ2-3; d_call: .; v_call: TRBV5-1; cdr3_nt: TGCGCCAGCAGCTACCGACAGGCCACAGATACGCAGTATTTT; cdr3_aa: CASSYRQATDTQYF
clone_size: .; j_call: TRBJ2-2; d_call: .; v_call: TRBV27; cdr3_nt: TGTGCCAGCAGGAGCGTGCCGAACACCGGGGAGCTGTTTTTT; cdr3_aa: CASRSVPNTGELFF
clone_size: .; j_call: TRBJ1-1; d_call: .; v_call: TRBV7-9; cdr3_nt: TGTGCCAGCAGCTACAACCCGGGAGTCGGAACTGAAGCTTTCTTT; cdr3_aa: CASSYNPGVGTEAFF
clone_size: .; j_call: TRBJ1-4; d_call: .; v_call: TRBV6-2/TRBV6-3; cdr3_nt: TGTGCCAGCAGTTACCGGACAGCCAAAGTTGAAAAACTGTTTTTT; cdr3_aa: CASSYRTAKVEKLFF
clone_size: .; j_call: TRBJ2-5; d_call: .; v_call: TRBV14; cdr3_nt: TGTGCCAGTACAACGACAGTAAGCGAGACCCAGTACTTC; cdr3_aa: CASTTTVSETQYF
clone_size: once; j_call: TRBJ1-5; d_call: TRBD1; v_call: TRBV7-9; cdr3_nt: TGTGCCAGCAGCCGCGGGACAGGATTAAATCAGCCCCAGCATTTT; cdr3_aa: CASSRGTGLNQPQHF
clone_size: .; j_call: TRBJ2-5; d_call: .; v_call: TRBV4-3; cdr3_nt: TGCGCCAGCAGCCAGGGACTTCAAGAGACCCAGTACTTC; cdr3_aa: CASSQGLQETQYF
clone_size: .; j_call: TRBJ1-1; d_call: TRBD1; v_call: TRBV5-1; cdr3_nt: TGCGCCAGCAGCTTGGCTTCAGGGGGCACGTACACTGAAGCTTTCTTT; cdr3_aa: CASSLASGGTYTEAFF
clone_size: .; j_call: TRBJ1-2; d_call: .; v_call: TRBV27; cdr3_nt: TGTGCCAGCAGTCTCGGAATAGGGGACTATGGCTACACCTTC; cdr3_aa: CASSLGIGDYGYTF
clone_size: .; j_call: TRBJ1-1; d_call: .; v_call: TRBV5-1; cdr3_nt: TGCGCCAGCAGCTTGTTGCAGCGCTACATGAACACTGAAGCTTTCTTT; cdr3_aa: CASSLLQRYMNTEAFF
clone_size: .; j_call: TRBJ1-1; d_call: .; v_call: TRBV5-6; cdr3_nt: TGTGCCAGCAGCCCCTGGGAGTTTGGGACTGAAGCTTTCTTT; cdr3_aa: CASSPWEFGTEAFF
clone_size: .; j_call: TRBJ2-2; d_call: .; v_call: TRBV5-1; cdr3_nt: TGCGCCAGCAGCCCCCAGGGGCAAGCCACCGGGGAGCTGTTTTTT; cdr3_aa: CASSPQGQATGELFF
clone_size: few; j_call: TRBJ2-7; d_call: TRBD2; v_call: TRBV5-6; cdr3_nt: TGTGCCAGCAGCACTAGCGGGGGCCTCTCCTACGAGCAGTACTTC; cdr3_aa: CASSTSGGLSYEQYF
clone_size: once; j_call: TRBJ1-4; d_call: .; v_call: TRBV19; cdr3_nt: TGTGCCAGTAGTATTTCCGTCCTTGAAAAACTGTTTTTT; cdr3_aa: CASSISVLEKLFF
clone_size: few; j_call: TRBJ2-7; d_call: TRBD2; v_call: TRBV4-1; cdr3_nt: TGCGCCAGCAGCCAAGCGGGAGGAACCTACGAGCAGTACTTC; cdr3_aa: CASSQAGGTYEQYF
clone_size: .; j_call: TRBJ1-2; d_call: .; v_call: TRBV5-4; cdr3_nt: TGTGCCAGCAGCCCAAACCAGGGATCGGGTTATGGCTACACCTTC; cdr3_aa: CASSPNQGSGYGYTF